The table lists the clone carrying this T cell receptor (beta chain) with a few counts. Its antigen is currently unknown. TCRdb reprocessed the 5' RACE reads via MiXCR and lists one record per CDR3 protein. This table holds roughly 340,000 distinct CDR3 sequences, 4% found once. The CDR3 contains 13 residues. Germline CDR1 and CDR2: LGHNA and YNFKEQ. Trimming removed 1 base at V and 7 bases at J, with 5 bases between. The data derive from a study of T cells after yellow fever vaccination. Study background: SMART-Seq v4 Ultra Low Input prepared the low-cell-number fractions.

Study-level findings and limits: After the booster, approximately 96% of CD4 and 88% of CD8 primary-response clones were re-detected.

Sequenced here: PBMCs, sampled 5 days after the yellow fever booster vaccination. The receptor was isolated from a man between 18 and 29 years old who received the YFV17D yellow fever vaccine. The chain uses TRBV4-2 and TRBJ1-6; no firm D call. CDR3 sequence (DNA): TGTGCCAGCAGCCAAGTGGAGAATTCACCCCTCCACTTT. Residues: CASSQVENSPLHF.